This T cell receptor beta chain was captured by sequencing in a study of T cells in Graves' hyperthyroidism and ophthalmopathy. Regarding the study as a whole: In the analysis, a 13 V-J model separated ophthalmopathy from stable hyperthyroidism.

Per germline, CDR1 KGHDR and CDR2 SFDVKD. CDR3 size: 17 residues. This clonotype was counted many times. The antigen is not known. One end of the junction does not line up with germline, which may come from a read error. From RNA transcripts, TCR beta CDR3 regions were amplified. The HTBI primer set served for first-round RT-PCR of the TCR CDR3. In TCRdb, the multiplex PCR reads were re-called with MiXCR into one record per CDR3 protein. The sample contains hundreds of thousands of distinct CDR3 sequences, approximately 14% of which appear only once. Material for sequencing was blood. The sequence derives from a woman between 40 and 50 years old with Graves' ophthalmopathy. The V call is TRBV24-1, the J call TRBJ2-5, with 12 positions matching TRBD2. The DNA of the CDR3 is TGTGCCACCAGTGACCTGGGACTAGCGGGCGCCGGAGAGACCCGGTACTTC. This encodes CATSDLGLAGAGETRYF.